This passage covers 23 T cell receptor beta chains from one sample sequenced in a study of blood T cells in healthy people across ages. It was with a sample-barcoded 5' primer and a J-beta primer mix that a second PCR of roughly 7 to 12 cycles was run. One entry per CDR3 protein results from TCRdb running MiXCR on the 5' RACE reads. This sample has some 1.8 million distinct CDR3 sequences, with roughly 43% found just once. The sequenced sample consisted of blood. These receptors all come from a human donor in good health.

The chain links TRBV5-1 to TRBJ2-7; no clear D. The ends were cut back, 0 bases at V and 6 bases at J, with 10 bases in the middle. Germline V lookup: CDR1 SGHRS, CDR2 YFSETQ. The CDR3 loop spans 13 amino acids. CDR3 DNA sequence: TGCGCCAGCAGCTTGGCCGCCCGCGGCGAGCAGTACTTC. Its translation: CASSLAARGEQYF.

The chain recombines TRBV5-1 with TRBJ2-5; no clear D gene. Germline V gene lookup returns CDR1 SGHRS and CDR2 YFSETQ. The V end lost 4 bases, the J end lost 2 bases, and 12 bases lay between the germline ends. The CDR3 is 14 amino acids. The CDR3 nucleotides read TGCGCCAGCAGCGATGCAGGCAGACAAGAGACCCAGTACTTC. It is translated as CASSDAGRQETQYF.

The rearrangement links TRBV11-2 to TRBJ2-7; a possible D gene is TRBD1 (5 bases). The V and J ends lost 7 bases and 9 bases respectively, with 19 bases between them. This CDR3 region has 13 residues. In germline, CDR1 is SGHAT, CDR2 FQNNGV. The CDR3: CASIDTGTGRQYF. CDR3 DNA: TGTGCCAGCATCGATACAGGTACCGGACGGCAGTACTTC.

This chain uses TRBV12-3 or TRBV12-4 with TRBJ2-7; 9 nucleotides align to TRBD2. Germline trimming cut 3 bases from V and 7 bases from J; bases unmatched to any gene: 7. This CDR3 region has 14 residues. The CDR3 bases are TGTGCCAGCAGTTTGCTAGCGGGGTCAAGGGAGCAGTACTTC. Translation gives CASSLLAGSREQYF.

The V gene is TRBV20-1, the J gene TRBJ1-6; TRBD1 aligns across 11 bases. The germline gives CDR1 DFQATT, CDR2 SNEGSKA (reference sequence). Trimming removed 6 bases from V and 3 bases from J; junction bases left unmatched: 4. There are 15 residues in the CDR3. CDR3 loop: CSARTGGDYNSPLHF. In DNA, the CDR3 is TGCAGTGCCCGGACAGGGGGCGACTATAATTCACCCCTCCACTTT.

The sample holds many counts of this clonotype. The chain recombines TRBV3-1 with TRBJ2-3; maybe TRBD2 (6 bases). V dropped 1 base and J dropped 2 bases, with 7 bases sitting between them. The germline gives CDR1 LGHDT, CDR2 YNNKEL (reference sequence). This CDR3 spans 14 amino acids. In DNA form, the CDR3 reads TGTGCCAGCAGCCAAGGGACTACCACAGATACGCAGTATTTT. Translating it yields CASSQGTTTDTQYF.

The chain uses TRBV4-2 and TRBJ1-2; 8 nucleotides align to TRBD1. The V and J ends lost 1 base and 6 bases, in that order; junction bases with no gene match: 13. This CDR3 has 17 residues. CDR1 is LGHNA, CDR2 YNFKEQ, per germline. CDR3 nucleotide sequence: TGTGCCAGCAGCCAAGCCACCGGGACAGGACTAAGAAATGGCTACACCTTC. This sequence encodes CASSQATGTGLRNGYTF.

Concerning this clonotype: Given a much more abundant clone one base away, this may be a read error. V usage is TRBV12-3 or TRBV12-4 and J usage is TRBJ1-2, with D uncertain. This CDR3 is 12 amino acids long. The CDR3 DNA sequence: TGTGCCGGCAGTTTCGCCGGGAATGGCTACACCTTC. Its protein is CAGSFAGNGYTF.

This clonotype was detected only once. The rearrangement joins TRBV6-1 to TRBJ1-6, with unresolved D. This CDR3 spans 14 amino acids. Trimming shortened V by 0 bases and J by 5 bases, and 5 bases separated the two germline ends. The germline V gene encodes CDR1 MNHNS and CDR2 SASEGT. CDR3 sequence reads: CASSEAGNNSPLHF. In nucleotides, the CDR3 is TGTGCCAGCAGTGAAGCGGGGAATAATTCACCCCTCCACTTT.

The rearrangement joins TRBV4-3 to TRBJ1-2, with D maybe TRBD1 (5 bases). The germline gives CDR1 LGHNA, CDR2 YSLEER. Trimming shortened V by 4 bases and J by 4 bases, and 19 bases separated the two germline ends. This CDR3 comprises 16 residues. For the CDR3, the DNA is TGCGCCAGCAGCCTTTCCCCGGGGAGGGGATCCTATGGCTACACCTTC. This sequence encodes CASSLSPGRGSYGYTF.

This chain uses TRBV12-3 or TRBV12-4 with TRBJ1-1; no clear D. The CDR3 length is 12 residues. With 6 bases removed from V and 8 bases from J, the gap between germline ends came to 13 bases. The CDR3 here is CASSPNPTEAFF. DNA of the CDR3: TGTGCCAGCAGCCCGAACCCCACGGAAGCTTTCTTT.

V usage is TRBV25-1 and J usage is TRBJ2-7; tentatively, D is TRBD1 or TRBD2 (5 bases each). The V gene lost 1 base and the J gene lost 2 bases, with 12 bases spanning the gap. The length of the CDR3 is 15 residues. CDR1 MGHDK and CDR2 SYGVNS come from the germline V gene. The CDR3 DNA sequence: TGTGCCAGCAGTGAATCGAGGGGACCTGCCTACGAGCAGTACTTC. Amino acid sequence: CASSESRGPAYEQYF.

This clonotype was counted between two and nine times. The V gene is TRBV6-2 or TRBV6-3, the J gene TRBJ2-1; TRBD1 aligns across 7 bases. Germline-derived CDR1 and CDR2 are MNHEY and SVGEGT. The CDR3 runs 14 residues. V lost 5 bases to trimming and J lost 10 bases; unmatched junction nucleotides: 11. CDR3 amino acids: CASSNRPTGSEQFF. CDR3 coding DNA: TGTGCCAGCAGTAACCGCCCGACAGGGAGCGAGCAGTTCTTC.

This clonotype was counted a few times. The chain carries TRBV7-8 and TRBJ2-7; 12 bases map to TRBD2. From germline, CDR1 is SGHVS and CDR2 FQNEAQ. Trimming removed 5 bases from V and 4 bases from J; junction bases left unmatched: 9. This CDR3 is 16 amino acids long. The CDR3 reads CASSVLAGGLGYEQYF. The CDR3 bases are TGTGCCAGCAGCGTTCTAGCGGGGGGGCTCGGATACGAGCAGTACTTC.

V is TRBV5-1 and J is TRBJ2-3, with D possibly being TRBD1 (6 bases). Germline-derived CDR1 and CDR2 are SGHRS and YFSETQ. The ends were cut back, 7 bases at V and 2 bases at J, with 11 bases in the middle. The CDR3 spans 13 residues. The CDR3 is CASGRDITDTQYF. CDR3 DNA: TGCGCCAGCGGCAGGGACATCACAGATACGCAGTATTTT.

This clonotype has a handful of counts. The V and J genes are TRBV6-2 or TRBV6-3 and TRBJ2-1; possible D gene TRBD1, 5 bases. Germline V gene sequence: CDR1 MNHEY, CDR2 SVGEGT. The CDR3 totals 14 residues. Trimming left V 7 bases short and J 0 bases short, with 10 bases between. CDR3 loop: CASTDRSSYNEQFF. The CDR3, as DNA: TGTGCCAGCACCGACAGAAGCTCCTACAATGAGCAGTTCTTC.

This clonotype has more than one count but fewer than ten. The chain joins TRBV5-1 to TRBJ2-7; 10 nucleotides line up with TRBD2. CDR1 and CDR2 (germline): SGHRS, YFSETQ. Trimming cost V 1 base and J 0 bases; bases outside gene matches: 7. This CDR3 region has 17 residues. CDR3 in amino acids: CASSLTVSGGYSYEQYF. CDR3 sequence (DNA): TGCGCCAGCAGCTTGACGGTTAGCGGGGGGTACTCCTACGAGCAGTACTTC.

In the case of this clonotype: Mismatch with germline at one junction end may stem from a read error. The chain uses TRBV12-3 or TRBV12-4 and TRBJ2-6, with 9 nucleotides matching TRBD1. There are 17 residues in the CDR3. The DNA of the CDR3 is TGTGCCAGCAGTCCGGGACAGGGCAACTCTGGGGCCAACGTCCCGACTTTC. This codes for CASSPGQGNSGANVPTF.

This chain joins TRBV5-6 and TRBJ1-2, with D possibly TRBD1 on 5 matching bases. The CDR3 is made up of 15 amino acids. Trimming shortened V by 4 bases and J by 0 bases, and 13 bases separated the two germline ends. Germline loops: CDR1 SGHDT, CDR2 YYEEEE. The chain's CDR3 is CASSRGVDANYGYTF. CDR3 bases: TGTGCCAGCAGCCGGGGGGTGGACGCTAACTATGGCTACACCTTC. Looking up the rest from reference TRBV5-6 and TRBJ1-2 gives the full variable domain: DAGVTQSPTHLIKTRGQQVTLRCSPKSGHDTVSWYQQALGQGPQFIFQYYEEEERQRGNFPDRFSGHQFPNYSSELNVNALLLGDSALYLCASSRGVDANYGYTFGSGTRLTVV.

This chain links TRBV6-2 or TRBV6-3 with TRBJ2-4; D gene unclear. The CDR3 totals 13 residues. Between the trimmed V and J ends, which lost 5 bases and 0 bases, there was a span of 5 bases. The germline V gene encodes CDR1 MNHEY and CDR2 SVGEGT. The CDR3 DNA follows: TGTGCCAGCAGTATTTCAGCCAAAAACATTCAGTACTTC. Translated: CASSISAKNIQYF.

The gene calls are TRBV3-1 and TRBJ2-5, with TRBD2 identical over 8 bases. The germline CDR1 and CDR2 sequences are LGHDT and YNNKEL (reference sequence). The length of the CDR3 is 17 residues. V was clipped by 4 bases and J by 1 base; unmatched bases: 11. CDR3 in DNA: TGTGCCAGCAGCCCCACTCCGGGAAGCGGGGGCCAAGAGACCCAGTACTTC. This gives the protein CASSPTPGSGGQETQYF.

In its sample, this clonotype was seen a few times. This sequence joins TRBV6-6 and TRBJ2-7; possibly TRBD1 or TRBD2 for D (5 bases each). Germline CDR1 is MNHNY and CDR2 is SVGAGI (reference sequence). The CDR3 sequence is 16 residues long. Between the trimmed V and J ends, which lost 2 bases and 0 bases, there was a span of 14 bases. The CDR3 bases are TGTGCCAGCAGTTACGGGCAGGGAGCAACCTCCTACGAGCAGTACTTC. It yields the protein CASSYGQGATSYEQYF.

In this sample, this clonotype turned up a few times. The J gene is TRBJ2-1, the V gene TRBV20-1, with D possibly matching TRBD2 (5 bases). CDR1 and CDR2 (germline): DFQATT, SNEGSKA (reference sequence). The CDR3 covers 14 residues. The V and J ends lost 3 bases and 5 bases respectively, with 14 bases between them. This chain's CDR3 is CSASFRFGDNEQFF. CDR3 in DNA: TGCAGTGCTAGTTTCAGGTTCGGGGACAATGAGCAGTTCTTC.